These 31 T cell receptor beta chains share one sample of origin, sequenced in a study of blood T cells in healthy people across ages. Alongside a J-beta primer mix, a sample-barcoded 5' primer served in a second PCR lasting roughly 7 to 11 cycles. TCRdb reprocessed the 5' RACE reads via MiXCR and lists one record per CDR3 protein. The table lists fewer than 950,000 distinct CDR3 sequences, 35% to 40% of them singletons, with 10% to 15% in the top ten. The specimen was blood. These TCRs come from a man younger than 30 in good health.

Regarding this clonotype: The CDR3 carries no conserved terminal phenylalanine or tryptophan, so it likely arises from a read error. The rearrangement uses TRBV20-1 and TRBJ2-3, with D uncertain. Trimming left V 0 bases short and J 0 bases short, with 4 bases between. There are 13 residues in the CDR3. Germline CDR1 reads DFQATT; CDR2 reads SNEGSKA (reference sequence). Written as DNA, the CDR3 is TGCAGTGCTAGAGAAACTAGCACAGATACGCAGTATGTT. This codes for CSARETSTDTQYV.

The chain uses TRBV4-1 and TRBJ2-1; 7 bases map to TRBD1. The CDR3 consists of 15 residues. The germline gives CDR1 MGHRA, CDR2 YSYEKL. The V gene end was trimmed by 1 base and the J gene end by 7 bases; junction bases not matched to a gene: 7. CDR3 nucleotides: TGCGCCAGCAGCCAAGGGCTAAGGGGGCTTAATGAGCAGTTCTTC. Translating it yields CASSQGLRGLNEQFF.

This clonotype has a handful of counts. V and J are TRBV12-3 or TRBV12-4 and TRBJ2-5; perhaps TRBD1 as D (8 bases). Trimming removed 6 bases from V and 0 bases from J, with 29 bases in between. The CDR3 is made up of 20 amino acids. The CDR3 reads CASSPSDRVMRLADQETQYF. DNA of the CDR3: TGTGCCAGCAGCCCTTCGGACAGGGTGATGAGGCTAGCGGACCAAGAGACCCAGTACTTC.

The genes are TRBV12-3 or TRBV12-4 and TRBJ1-1; D gene unclear. The V end lost 2 bases, the J end lost 2 bases, and 12 bases lay between the germline ends. The CDR3 runs 15 residues. CDR3 residues: CASSLSVEVNTEAFF. The CDR3 nucleotides read TGTGCCAGCAGTTTAAGCGTCGAGGTTAACACTGAAGCTTTCTTT.

This clonotype was detected many times. The gene calls are TRBV20-1 and TRBJ2-1; D is unclear. The germline CDR1 and CDR2 sequences are DFQATT and SNEGSKA (reference sequence). The germline V and J ends were trimmed by 6 bases and 0 bases, with 15 bases remaining between them. The CDR3 spans 15 residues. CDR3 region: CSATYSRSSYNEQFF. DNA for the CDR3: TGCAGTGCCACCTACTCGCGGAGCTCCTACAATGAGCAGTTCTTC.

V and J are TRBV10-3 and TRBJ2-3; TRBD1 agrees at 7 bases. J lost 1 base, V lost 4 bases, and 2 bases had no gene match. CDR1 is ENHRY and CDR2 is SYGVKD in the germline V gene. This CDR3 has 14 amino acids. The CDR3 bases are TGTGCCATCAGTGGCACAGGGGGCACAGATACGCAGTATTTT. Its protein is CAISGTGGTDTQYF.

The chain employs TRBV28 and TRBJ2-6; TRBD1 matches at 7 bases. Trimming took 6 bases from V and 2 from J; bases not matched to a gene: 4. In germline, CDR1 is MDHEN, CDR2 SYDVKM. The length of the CDR3 is 15 residues. The CDR3 DNA is TGTGCCAGCAGGAGAGGGGGCGCTGGGGCCAACGTCCTGACTTTC. It is translated as CASRRGGAGANVLTF. The variable domain in full, completed from reference TRBV28 and TRBJ2-6, reads DVKVTQSSRYLVKRTGEKVFLECVQDMDHENMFWYRQDPGLGLRLIYFSYDVKMKEKGDIPEGYSVSREKKERFSLILESASTNQTSMYLCASRRGGAGANVLTFGAGSRLTVL.

This clonotype was counted between two and nine times. The chain employs TRBV28 and TRBJ1-4; D is possibly TRBD1 (6 bases). V lost 8 bases, J lost 2 bases, and 27 bases lay in between. This CDR3 region has 19 residues. Germline V CDR1 and CDR2: MDHEN, SYDVKM. CDR3 nucleotides: TGTGCCAGCGGGAGCCCCGTGGACAGAAACACCGGGACTAATGAAAAACTGTTTTTT. Its protein is CASGSPVDRNTGTNEKLFF.

This chain links TRBV5-1 with TRBJ2-2; maybe TRBD1 (5 bases). Germline CDR1 is SGHRS and CDR2 is YFSETQ. The CDR3 loop spans 14 amino acids. With 0 bases removed from V and 6 bases from J, the gap between germline ends came to 9 bases. Here the CDR3 DNA reads TGCGCCAGCAGCTTGGCCCAGGGTGCCGGGGAGCTGTTTTTT. As protein: CASSLAQGAGELFF.

The chain employs TRBV2 and TRBJ2-1; 8 bases match TRBD1. This CDR3 is 15 amino acids long. V lost 3 bases to trimming and J lost 4 bases; unmatched junction nucleotides: 5. CDR1 and CDR2 from the germline V gene are SNHLY and FYNNEI. DNA of the CDR3: TGTGCCAGCAGTGAGGCCGGGACAGGTTACAATGAGCAGTTCTTC. Encoded protein: CASSEAGTGYNEQFF.

This clonotype was observed a handful of times. The V call is TRBV10-3, the J call TRBJ1-2; 7 nucleotides line up with TRBD1. Germline V CDR1 and CDR2: ENHRY, SYGVKD. V lost 9 bases and J lost 6; bases outside the gene matches: 10. The CDR3 loop spans 13 amino acids. The CDR3 DNA reads TGTGCCATAGATGGGACAGTTCCAAATGGCTACACCTTC. This gives the protein CAIDGTVPNGYTF.

V gene TRBV7-8 combines with J gene TRBJ1-1, with TRBD1 identical over 8 bases. The CDR3 extends over 18 amino acids. Unmatched junction bases numbered 15, after V lost 5 bases and J lost 1 base. Per germline, CDR1 SGHVS and CDR2 FQNEAQ. The DNA of the CDR3 is TGTGCCAGCAGCCCCCCTAGGTCCAGGGGGCTATGGAACACTGAAGCTTTCTTT. Protein: CASSPPRSRGLWNTEAFF.

This clonotype has a handful of counts. J is TRBJ2-5 and V is TRBV7-2; unclear D gene. CDR1 and CDR2 (germline): SGHTA, FQGNSA. The germline V and J ends were trimmed by 4 bases and 5 bases, with 14 bases remaining between them. The CDR3 spans 14 residues. CDR3 DNA: TGTGCCAGCAGCTCGCCGGTTGTTCAGGAGACCCAGTACTTC. This sequence encodes CASSSPVVQETQYF. The whole variable domain, remainder taken from reference TRBV7-2 and TRBJ2-5, is GAGVSQSPSNKVTEKGKDVELRCDPISGHTALYWYRQSLGQGLEFLIYFQGNSAPDKSGLPSDRFSAERTGGSVSTLTIQRTQQEDSAVYLCASSSPVVQETQYFGPGTRLLVL.

The rearrangement uses TRBV6-6 and TRBJ2-1, with 9 bases lining up with TRBD1. This CDR3 has 13 residues. V dropped 8 bases and J dropped 10; count of bases not matched to a gene: 9. Germline V gene lookup returns CDR1 MNHNY and CDR2 SVGAGI (reference sequence). CDR3 protein: CASEGQGWKEQFF. The CDR3 nucleotides read TGTGCCAGCGAAGGACAGGGGTGGAAAGAGCAGTTCTTC.

The genes are TRBV7-2 and TRBJ1-4; D is undetermined. Deletions cut 5 bases from V and 2 bases from J, with 12 bases between. The CDR3 runs to 15 residues. Germline V gene lookup returns CDR1 SGHTA and CDR2 FQGNSA. For the CDR3, the DNA is TGTGCCAGCAGCCCCCGAAGTACGACTAATGAAAAACTGTTTTTT. This translates into CASSPRSTTNEKLFF. The whole variable domain, remainder taken from reference TRBV7-2 and TRBJ1-4, is GAGVSQSPSNKVTEKGKDVELRCDPISGHTALYWYRQSLGQGLEFLIYFQGNSAPDKSGLPSDRFSAERTGGSVSTLTIQRTQQEDSAVYLCASSPRSTTNEKLFFGSGTQLSVL.

The chain employs TRBV20-1 and TRBJ2-7, with 10 nucleotides matching TRBD2. Gene TRBJ2-5 matches the end of the DNA better, so the J call may be wrong. CDR1 is DFQATT, CDR2 SNEGSKA, per germline (reference sequence). CDR3 length: 14 residues. The CDR3 region has the DNA TGCAGTGCGCTGGCCAGCGGGGGGGCAGAGACCCAGTACTTC. Its translation is CSALASGGAETQYF.

The rearrangement links TRBV7-2 to TRBJ2-7; TRBD2 matches at 15 bases. The J segment lost 2 bases and the V segment lost 5 bases, leaving 4 bases of the junction unmatched. This CDR3 region has 16 residues. CDR1 is SGHTA and CDR2 is FQGNSA in the germline V gene. The CDR3 DNA reads as TGTGCCAGCAGCCACTGGACTAGCGGGGGGGCCTACGAGCAGTACTTC. This encodes CASSHWTSGGAYEQYF.

The V call is TRBV20-1, the J call TRBJ2-5; D remains unclear. Germline V gives CDR1 DFQATT, CDR2 SNEGSKA (reference sequence). V was pared by 6 bases and J by 11 bases, with 16 bases between. The CDR3 is 11 amino acids. The CDR3, as DNA: TGCAGTGCGACAATTTCGGCTGAGCAGTACTTC. It yields the protein CSATISAEQYF.

The chain couples TRBV14 to TRBJ2-7; D gene uncertain. The CDR3 is 14 residues long. V was trimmed by 2 bases and J by 7 bases, leaving 15 bases between them. Germline CDR1 and CDR2: SGHDN and FVKESK. CDR3: CASSQPILGREQYF. The CDR3 DNA is TGTGCCAGCAGCCAACCCATCCTTGGCAGAGAGCAGTACTTC. Drawing the rest from reference TRBV14 and TRBJ2-7, the complete variable domain is EAGVTQFPSHSVIEKGQTVTLRCDPISGHDNLYWYRRVMGKEIKFLLHFVKESKQDESGMPNNRFLAERTGGTYSTLKVQPAELEDSGVYFCASSQPILGREQYFGPGTRLTVT.

The chain is built from TRBV7-3 and TRBJ2-7; a possible D gene is TRBD2 (5 bases). The J call may be mistaken, given a closer DNA end match to TRBJ2-5. This CDR3 spans 13 amino acids. Germline loops: CDR1 SGHTA, CDR2 FQGTGA. CDR3 protein: CASSSTSFQTQYF. The CDR3 DNA reads TGTGCCAGCAGCTCCACTAGTTTTCAGACCCAGTACTTC.

This clonotype was observed a handful of times. The chain joins TRBV5-1 to TRBJ2-7; 11 bases fit TRBD1. CDR1 is SGHRS, CDR2 YFSETQ, per germline. Unmatched junction bases numbered 5, after V lost 4 bases and J lost 2 bases. This CDR3 region has 15 residues. CDR3 bases: TGCGCCAGCAGCGAAGGGACAGGGGGGACCTACGAGCAGTACTTC. It translates to CASSEGTGGTYEQYF.

The table lists this clonotype with a few counts. V is TRBV4-3 and J is TRBJ1-1; no definite D call. The CDR3 is 14 amino acids. Germline CDR1 is LGHNA and CDR2 is YSLEER. Trimming removed 0 bases from V and 5 bases from J, with 10 bases in between. CDR3 protein: CASSQEGRQTEAFF. CDR3 bases: TGCGCCAGCAGCCAAGAAGGACGGCAGACTGAAGCTTTCTTT.

Only a few counts were recorded for this clonotype. The chain recombines TRBV4-3 with TRBJ1-4; unclear D gene. V was clipped by 0 bases and J by 0 bases, with 11 bases between them. This CDR3 is 17 amino acids long. Germline V gene sequence: CDR1 LGHNA, CDR2 YSLEER. The CDR3 loop reads CASSQDWAPTTNEKLFF. The CDR3 coding sequence is TGCGCCAGCAGCCAAGACTGGGCACCCACAACTAATGAAAAACTGTTTTTT.

V and J are TRBV6-1 and TRBJ2-5; 8 bases are a match to TRBD2. Per the germline V gene, CDR1 is MNHNS and CDR2 is SASEGT. V lost 6 bases to trimming and J lost 5 bases; unmatched junction nucleotides: 11. The CDR3 is made up of 15 amino acids. CDR3 sequence: CASRLILAGSETQYF. The CDR3 DNA follows: TGTGCCAGCAGATTGATCTTAGCGGGGAGCGAGACCCAGTACTTC.

The rearrangement uses TRBV5-4 and TRBJ2-5; no firm D call. Per the germline V gene, CDR1 is SGHNT and CDR2 is YYREEE (reference sequence). Trimming removed 3 bases from V and 2 bases from J, with 17 bases in between. The CDR3 extends over 16 amino acids. CDR3 amino acids: CASSSPLRKKQETQYF. In DNA form, the CDR3 reads TGTGCCAGCAGCTCGCCCCTGAGAAAAAAGCAAGAGACCCAGTACTTC.

At least ten counts were recorded for this clonotype. This chain connects TRBV4-1 to TRBJ2-1, with D maybe TRBD2 (6 bases). The V end lost 1 base, the J end lost 4 bases, and 8 bases lay between the germline ends. Germline CDR1 is MGHRA and CDR2 is YSYEKL. The CDR3 totals 14 residues. The CDR3 loop reads CASSQAAGYNEQFF. The CDR3 region has the DNA TGCGCCAGCAGCCAAGCGGCGGGGTACAATGAGCAGTTCTTC.

The sample holds a few counts of this clonotype. The chain is built from TRBV12-3 or TRBV12-4 and TRBJ2-3; D is undetermined. This CDR3 is 15 amino acids long. V lost 3 bases and J 1 base, leaving 11 bases between the germline ends. CDR3: CASSFDGIRTDTQYF. The CDR3 nucleotides read TGTGCCAGCAGTTTCGACGGAATACGCACAGATACGCAGTATTTT.

This chain joins TRBV11-1 and TRBJ1-2, with a possible D match to TRBD1 (5 bases). The V and J ends lost 5 bases and 8 bases respectively, with 18 bases between them. Germline-derived CDR1 and CDR2 are SGHAT and FQDESV (reference sequence). The length of the CDR3 is 14 residues. CDR3 residues: CASSTGPSAGGYTF. As DNA, the CDR3 is TGTGCCAGCAGCACCGGGCCAAGTGCAGGGGGCTACACCTTC.

The chain couples TRBV24-1 to TRBJ2-1; D is perhaps TRBD1 (6 bases). Trimming removed 4 bases from V and 4 bases from J, with 10 bases in between. The CDR3 sequence is 14 residues long. The germline gives CDR1 KGHDR, CDR2 SFDVKD. The CDR3 loop reads CATSDMDSYNEQFF. As DNA, the CDR3 is TGTGCCACCAGTGACATGGACAGTTACAATGAGCAGTTCTTC.

Only a few counts were recorded for this clonotype. The rearrangement joins TRBV28 to TRBJ2-3, with D tentatively TRBD2 (6 bases). V was pared by 6 bases and J by 3 bases, with 13 bases between. Germline CDR1 MDHEN, CDR2 SYDVKM. The CDR3 covers 14 residues. The CDR3 region is CASRNGAGTDTQYF. CDR3 bases: TGTGCCAGCAGAAACGGAGCGGGTACAGATACGCAGTATTTT.

DNA for the CDR3: TGTGCCAGCAGCCAAGGGACAGGGATCGACCACGAGCAGTACTTC. This translates into CASSQGTGIDHEQYF. This rearrangement joins TRBV14 to TRBJ2-7; 8 bases fit TRBD1. The J segment lost 5 bases and the V segment lost 1 base, leaving 7 bases of the junction unmatched. Germline loops: CDR1 SGHDN, CDR2 FVKESK. The CDR3 runs 15 residues. The full variable domain, its missing parts supplied by reference TRBV14 and TRBJ2-7, is EAGVTQFPSHSVIEKGQTVTLRCDPISGHDNLYWYRRVMGKEIKFLLHFVKESKQDESGMPNNRFLAERTGGTYSTLKVQPAELEDSGVYFCASSQGTGIDHEQYFGPGTRLTVT.